Only a few counts were recorded for the clone carrying this TCR beta chain. This sample is drawn from a study of T cell changes during pregnancy in multiple sclerosis. Libraries were prepared by immunoSEQ multiplex PCR; TCRdb keeps only in-frame clonotypes and omits some of them. The data hold roughly 80,000 clones, with 85% to 95% observed a single time. V was clipped by 6 bases and J by 1 base; unmatched bases: 2. CDR1 and CDR2 (germline): MNHEY, SVGAGI. This CDR3 has 13 amino acids. Sequenced here: peripheral blood, sampled in the first trimester of pregnancy. The clonotype comes from a female donor with multiple sclerosis, enrolled in a pregnancy study. The rearrangement uses TRBV6-5 and TRBJ1-1; 7 bases are a match to TRBD1. The CDR3 sequence is CASSRDRNTEAFF. The CDR3 bases are TGTGCCAGCAGCAGGGACAGGAACACTGAAGCTTTCTTT.